This TCR beta chain stems from a study of T cell repertoires in cytomegalovirus infection (dated by TCRdb to 2018 to 2020). For the wider study: The HLA type of each donor mattered for the analysis, because public TCR beta signatures pointed to carriage of CMV infection along with the matching HLA type. General findings and caveats noted by the study authors: In both this cohort and an independent cohort of 352 donors, the cumulative frequency of public TCR beta family members distinguished carriers of CMV infection plus the relevant HLA type. The ex vivo response was dominated by HLA-C-restricted CMV-specific TCR beta clonotypes, which also provided the single most frequent clonotype in two of eight donors.

The instrument was an Illumina HiSeq 1500. In TCRdb, the public reads were trimmed at Q25 with fastp and aligned with MiXCR, with productive beta chains retained. Rows matching on CDR3 protein sequence are summarized as one entry with the most common DNA and genes. The sample includes around 450,000 distinct CDR3 sequences, with approximately 10% observed a single time. The ten largest clonotypes hold 10% to 13% of the sample. This clonotype was observed many times. Its target antigen remains unknown. There are no base qualities to consult, and no much larger clone falls within one base. The germline V gene specifies MNHNS as CDR1 and SASEGT as CDR2. The CDR3 runs 16 amino acids, cysteine and phenylalanine included. Of all the DNA, just the CDR3 is kept, 48 bases in frame from base 1. Unmatched junction bases come to 9, with V trimmed by 4 bases and J by 2 bases.

Sequenced sample: PBMCs. The clonotype comes from a human donor in good health (CMV status not recorded). Some clones in this sample may be carry-over from other donors' samples. The chain is encoded by TRBV6-1 joined to TRBJ2-7; the junction holds 9 bases that match TRBD2. The DNA is TGTGCCAGCAGTGGCTCGCGGGGCGGGAGGGCCTACGAGCAGTACTTC. It translates as CASSGSRGGRAYEQYF.